This passage covers 27 T cell receptor beta chains from one sample sequenced in a study of blood T cell repertoires in COVID-19. The table came from immunoSEQ multiplex PCR; TCRdb's copy has only in-frame clones and leaves some out. Of about 170,000 clones in the sample, approximately 86% were seen once. Sequenced: peripheral blood. The receptors were sampled from a man aged 60-69 years with COVID-19, enrolled during active disease.

V gene TRBV6-2 or TRBV6-3 combines with J gene TRBJ1-5, with TRBD1 identical over 9 bases. The junction had 16 bases not matched to a gene; V was cut back by 5 bases and J by 5 bases. Looked up from germline, CDR1 is MNHEY and CDR2 is SVGEGT. This CDR3 has 18 amino acids. The CDR3 spells CASSKPTGGRLIDQPQHF. As DNA, the CDR3 is TGTGCCAGCAGTAAGCCTACAGGGGGCAGATTAATTGATCAGCCCCAGCATTTT.

The rearrangement links TRBV7-8 to TRBJ2-7; 10 bases map to TRBD1. Germline values: CDR1 SGHVS, CDR2 FQNEAQ. The CDR3 totals 15 residues. J lost 4 bases, V lost 3 bases, and 6 bases had no gene match. The CDR3 DNA follows: TGTGCCAGCAGCTTCACCGGGACAGGGGTATACGAGCAGTACTTC. Translating gives CASSFTGTGVYEQYF.

The V call is TRBV27, the J call TRBJ2-3; 9 nucleotides agree with TRBD2. This CDR3 is built from 16 residues. V was clipped by 7 bases and J by 3 bases; unmatched bases: 11. The germline gives CDR1 MNHEY, CDR2 SMNVEV (reference sequence). CDR3 DNA sequence: TGTGCCAGCAACCCCCTCAGCGGGGGGATGACAGATACGCAGTATTTT. Its translation is CASNPLSGGMTDTQYF.

The chain combines TRBV7-2 with TRBJ1-1, with 10 bases matching TRBD1. After removal of 3 bases from V and 9 bases from J, the junction contained 7 bases not matched to a gene. This CDR3 is 14 amino acids long. Germline CDR1 reads SGHTA; CDR2 reads FQGNSA. The DNA of the CDR3 is TGTGCCAGCAGCTTGGGGGGACAGGGGCGACAAGCTTTCTTT. Its translation: CASSLGGQGRQAFF.

This clone was detected many times. The gene calls are TRBV5-1 and TRBJ2-7; a possible D gene is TRBD2 (6 bases). The V and J ends lost 4 bases and 0 bases respectively, with 17 bases between them. Per germline, CDR1 SGHRS and CDR2 YFSETQ. The CDR3 covers 16 residues. The CDR3 coding sequence is TGCGCCAGCAGCACCCGGGACTTCTTAAACTCCTACGAGCAGTACTTC. This gives the protein CASSTRDFLNSYEQYF.

The J gene is TRBJ1-5, the V gene TRBV28; 7 nucleotides align to TRBD1. CDR3 length: 16 residues. V lost 2 bases and J lost 2; bases outside the gene matches: 6. CDR1 MDHEN and CDR2 SYDVKM come from the germline V gene. The CDR3 reads CASSLVTGVGNQPQHF. DNA of the CDR3: TGTGCCAGCAGTTTAGTAACAGGGGTCGGCAATCAGCCCCAGCATTTT.

The CDR3 spells CASSLWTGVNSPLHF. CDR3 DNA: TGTGCCAGCAGCCTCTGGACAGGGGTTAATTCACCCCTCCACTTT. The V call is TRBV7-2, the J call TRBJ1-6; 9 bases align to TRBD1. Germline CDR1 is SGHTA and CDR2 is FQGNSA. CDR3 length equals 15 residues. Unmatched junction bases numbered 5, after V lost 5 bases and J lost 6 bases.

V is TRBV6-5 and J is TRBJ2-7, with D hard to call. The V gene's germline CDR1 is MNHEY and CDR2 SVGAGI. There are 14 residues in the CDR3. Trimming took off 3 bases at V and 3 bases at J, with 12 bases between the two ends. DNA of the CDR3: TGTGCCAGCAGTTATATCGGCAGGAACTACGAGCAGTACTTC. This sequence encodes CASSYIGRNYEQYF.

The chain has TRBV24-1 and TRBJ1-2; 10 bases are a match to TRBD1. The CDR3 sequence is 14 residues long. Losses at the gene ends were 9 bases for V and 3 bases for J; bases not matched to a gene: 6. From germline, CDR1 is KGHDR and CDR2 SFDVKD. CDR3 protein: CATGGQGMDYGYTF. The CDR3 region has the DNA TGTGCCACCGGGGGACAGGGGATGGACTATGGCTACACCTTC.

This chain uses TRBV6-5 with TRBJ1-1; a possible D gene is TRBD1 (5 bases). V was cut by 7 bases and J by 0 bases, with 15 bases left in between. There are 15 residues in the CDR3. Germline V lookup: CDR1 MNHEY, CDR2 SVGAGI. CDR3 in amino acids: CASTLQTAMNTEAFF. As DNA, the CDR3 is TGTGCCAGCACCCTCCAGACAGCTATGAACACTGAAGCTTTCTTT.

The CDR3 protein is CATKSGSQGYTF. The CDR3 DNA sequence: TGTGCCACCAAGTCGGGTTCCCAGGGCTACACCTTC. The genes are TRBV28 and TRBJ1-2; D gene uncertain. From germline, CDR1 is MDHEN and CDR2 SYDVKM. The CDR3 covers 12 residues. V lost 10 bases, J lost 8 bases, and 17 bases lay in between.

This rearrangement joins TRBV6-5 to TRBJ2-7; 8 positions match TRBD1. V lost 6 bases, J lost 5 bases, and 9 bases stayed unmatched. The CDR3 runs to 14 residues. Germline V gene data show CDR1 as MNHEY and CDR2 as SVGAGI. The CDR3 sequence: CASSLPGQADEQYF. For the CDR3, the DNA is TGTGCCAGCAGCCTACCGGGACAGGCTGACGAGCAGTACTTC.

The chain employs TRBV10-2 and TRBJ1-1, with D tentatively TRBD1 (6 bases). Trimming took off 0 bases at V and 5 bases at J, with 13 bases between the two ends. The CDR3 covers 15 residues. From germline, CDR1 is WSHSY and CDR2 SAAADI. Here the CDR3 reads CASSESDSLVTEAFF. CDR3 sequence (DNA): TGCGCCAGCAGTGAGTCGGACAGTCTCGTTACTGAAGCTTTCTTT.

This sequence joins TRBV27 and TRBJ2-2, with TRBD1 identical over 11 bases. Germline assignment: CDR1 MNHEY and CDR2 SMNVEV (reference sequence). This CDR3 region has 16 residues. V lost 5 bases and J lost 4; bases outside the gene matches: 6. CDR3 residues: CASSPGTGGPTGELFF. CDR3 sequence (DNA): TGTGCCAGCAGTCCAGGGACAGGGGGTCCCACCGGGGAGCTGTTTTTT.

V and J are TRBV5-1 and TRBJ2-7, with 9 nucleotides matching TRBD2. The CDR3 has 15 residues. CDR1 and CDR2 (germline): SGHRS, YFSETQ. The V segment lost 3 bases and the J segment 2 bases; nucleotides outside the gene matches: 6. The CDR3 protein is CASSSGTSRTYEQYF. Here the CDR3 DNA reads TGCGCCAGCAGCTCCGGGACTAGCCGAACCTACGAGCAGTACTTC.

The rearrangement joins TRBV24-1 to TRBJ2-3; 15 bases agree with TRBD2. V trimming: 2 bases; J trimming: 4 bases; junction bases outside the gene matches: 6. The CDR3 totals 18 residues. From germline, CDR1 is KGHDR and CDR2 SFDVKD. CDR3 in DNA: TGTGCCACCAGTGATTCTACTTGGACTAGCGGGAGGGCAGATACGCAGTATTTT. This translates into CATSDSTWTSGRADTQYF.

V is TRBV6-2 or TRBV6-3 and J is TRBJ1-5; no firm D call. CDR3 length: 15 amino acids. Trimming left V 2 bases short and J 0 bases short, with 8 bases between. CDR1 and CDR2 (germline): MNHEY, SVGEGT. In DNA, the CDR3 is TGTGCCAGCAGTTACGCGGCAGTTAGCAATCAGCCCCAGCATTTT. This sequence encodes CASSYAAVSNQPQHF.

The V and J genes are TRBV29-1 and TRBJ1-2; 7 bases are shared with TRBD1. Germline CDR1 and CDR2: SQVTM and ANQGSEA. The CDR3 has 14 residues. The junction had 13 bases not matched to a gene; V was cut back by 4 bases and J by 8 bases. CDR3 DNA: TGCAGCGTTGTGCTCTTAGGACAGGCCCCCGGCTACACCTTC. This sequence encodes CSVVLLGQAPGYTF.

This clone occurred once. The V gene is TRBV7-3, the J gene TRBJ1-5; 7 positions agree with TRBD1. The CDR3 length is 18 residues. Germline V lookup: CDR1 SGHTA, CDR2 FQGTGA. J gave up 2 bases and V 6 bases, and 16 bases lay outside the gene matches. CDR3 in amino acids: CASSQLTITGAGNQPQHF. The CDR3, as DNA: TGTGCCAGCAGTCAACTCACCATTACAGGGGCTGGCAATCAGCCCCAGCATTTT. Using reference TRBV7-3 and TRBJ1-5 for the parts outside the CDR3, the full variable domain is GAGVSQTPSNKVTEKGKYVELRCDPISGHTALYWYRQSLGQGPEFLIYFQGTGAADDSGLPNDRFFAVRPEGSVSTLKIQRTERGDSAVYLCASSQLTITGAGNQPQHFGDGTRLSIL.

This clone was seen once. The chain has TRBV11-1 and TRBJ2-5, with 9 nucleotides matching TRBD1. The trim removed 5 bases at V and 0 bases at J, leaving 4 bases unmatched. Germline CDR1 and CDR2: SGHAT and FQDESV (reference sequence). The CDR3 runs 15 residues. CDR3 amino acids: CASSLRTGDQETQYF. CDR3 in DNA: TGTGCCAGCAGCCTCAGGACAGGGGACCAAGAGACCCAGTACTTC.

The chain carries TRBV7-2 and TRBJ1-6, with 10 nucleotides matching TRBD1. Germline assignment: CDR1 SGHTA and CDR2 FQGNSA. V was pared by 5 bases and J by 9 bases, with 4 bases of the junction left unmatched. The CDR3 sequence is 14 residues long. The CDR3 coding sequence is TGTGCCAGCAGCCCCGACAGGGGGCCTTCACCCCTCCACTTT. It yields the protein CASSPDRGPSPLHF.

The chain joins TRBV10-3 to TRBJ1-1; TRBD1 might be the D (5 bases). Germline V gene lookup returns CDR1 ENHRY and CDR2 SYGVKD. V gave up 4 bases and J gave up 0 bases, with 12 bases separating them. The CDR3 length is 15 residues. CDR3: CAISASDRLNTEAFF. The CDR3 DNA sequence: TGTGCCATCAGTGCATCAGACAGACTGAACACTGAAGCTTTCTTT.

The chain joins TRBV11-2 to TRBJ1-2; D remains unclear. The CDR3 loop spans 14 amino acids. The V end lost 5 bases, the J end lost 4 bases, and 14 bases lay between the germline ends. CDR1 is SGHAT, CDR2 FQNNGV, per germline. CDR3 DNA: TGTGCCAGCAGCCCCGACCAGAGACTCTATGGCTACACCTTC. It specifies CASSPDQRLYGYTF. Together with reference TRBV11-2 and TRBJ1-2, the CDR3 gives the full variable domain: EAGVAQSPRYKIIEKRQSVAFWCNPISGHATLYWYQQILGQGPKLLIQFQNNGVVDDSQLPKDRFSAERLKGVDSTLKIQPAKLEDSAVYLCASSPDQRLYGYTFGSGTRLTVV.

This chain links TRBV24-1 with TRBJ2-2; 10 nucleotides agree with TRBD1. After removal of 6 bases from V and 4 bases from J, the junction contained 10 bases not matched to a gene. Germline loops: CDR1 KGHDR, CDR2 SFDVKD. CDR3 length: 17 residues. The chain's CDR3 is CATSRASGTGATGELFF. The DNA for the CDR3 is TGTGCCACCAGTAGAGCCTCCGGGACAGGGGCCACCGGGGAGCTGTTTTTT.

V and J are TRBV5-6 and TRBJ1-1; TRBD1 aligns across 7 bases. J was trimmed by 0 bases and V by 6 bases; bases with no gene match: 11. The length of the CDR3 is 16 residues. CDR1 and CDR2 from the germline V gene are SGHDT and YYEEEE. CDR3 DNA sequence: TGTGCCAGCACCCCCAGAGGGGGCTCGTTGAACACTGAAGCTTTCTTT. Its protein is CASTPRGGSLNTEAFF.

This chain connects TRBV6-2 or TRBV6-3 to TRBJ2-7, with D hard to call. Germline V gene data show CDR1 as MNHEY and CDR2 as SVGEGT. V was shortened by 0 bases and J by 7 bases, with 4 bases between the two germline ends. CDR3 length: 11 amino acids. The CDR3 protein is CASSYSQEQYF. Here the CDR3 DNA reads TGTGCCAGCAGTTACTCGCAGGAGCAGTACTTC.

The V and J genes are TRBV7-2 and TRBJ1-2; a possible D gene is TRBD1 (5 bases). The length of the CDR3 is 13 residues. Between the trimmed V and J ends, which lost 7 bases and 4 bases, there was a span of 13 bases. Germline values: CDR1 SGHTA, CDR2 FQGNSA. The CDR3 spells CASTAGRSYGYTF. CDR3 DNA sequence: TGTGCCAGCACCGCGGGACGGAGCTATGGCTACACCTTC.